These T cell receptor beta chains were read from a single sample in a study of post-analysis software for immune sequencing data. TCRdb recomputed calls from the PCR reads with MiXCR, one row per CDR3 protein. This sample has roughly 180,000 distinct CDR3 sequences, with approximately 28% found just once. Source material: blood. Receptors originate from a girl aged 10-17 years with multiple sclerosis. CDR3s include the opening cysteine and the closing phenylalanine or tryptophan. A D gene is named only where the DNA matches it firmly. Clone size is stated in some rows and not others, as once, few, many or a class when expanded.

TRBD1 few TRBJ1-1 TRBV5-1 TGCGCCAGCAGCTTGGCAGGACAGGGGATCTTTGAAGCTTTCTTT CASSLAGQGIFEAFF
- many TRBJ1-5 TRBV4-2 TGTGCCAGCGGAAATAGCAATCAGCCCCAGCATTTT CASGNSNQPQHF
TRBD2 - TRBJ2-5 TRBV28 TGTGCCAGCGTACTGGCGGGGGGTGCGGGGACCCAGTACTTC CASVLAGGAGTQYF
TRBD1 few TRBJ1-4 TRBV7-9 TGTGCCAGCAGCCCGACAGGGACTAATGAAAAACTGTTTTTT CASSPTGTNEKLFF
TRBD2 many TRBJ2-4 TRBV5-1 TGCGCCAGCAGCATCGTAGGAGCGGGAGGGCCGAGCATTCAGTACTTC CASSIVGAGGPSIQYF
- - TRBJ1-1 TRBV20-1 TGCAGTGCTCCTAACCCGACAGGCCCCCTTAACACTGAAGCTTTCTTT CSAPNPTGPLNTEAFF
- - TRBJ1-5 TRBV4-1 TGCGCCAACAGCCCCACGCAGGGCAACCAGCCCCAGCATTTT CANSPTQGNQPQHF
- few TRBJ1-1 TRBV11-2 TGTGCCAGCACCCCGGGCCGAGTATTGAACACTGAAGCTTTCTTT CASTPGRVLNTEAFF
- few TRBJ2-7 TRBV7-9 TGTGCCAGCAGCTTCGGTTACCAGGAGGACGAGCAGTACTTC CASSFGYQEDEQYF
TRBD1 few TRBJ1-1 TRBV20-1 TGCAGTGCTTCCAGGGGGTACACTGAAGCTTTCTTT CSASRGYTEAFF
TRBD1 few TRBJ2-5 TRBV7-9 TGTGCCAGCAGCCACCGGGTTGAGAGACCAACAGGGGGACGGGAGACCCAGTACTTC CASSHRVERPTGGRETQYF
TRBD2 once TRBJ2-1 TRBV12-3/TRBV12-4 TGTGCCAGCGCCCCCCCCTTGGGACTAGCGGGGATCAATGAGCAGTTCTTC CASAPPLGLAGINEQFF
TRBD2 - TRBJ2-7 TRBV12-3/TRBV12-4 TGTGCCAGCAGTTCCCCTACGACTAGCGGGAGACCCCACGATGAGCAGTACTTC CASSSPTTSGRPHDEQYF
- - TRBJ1-2 TRBV6-5 TGTGCCAGCAGACAGGACCTCTATGGCTACACCTTC CASRQDLYGYTF
TRBD2 many TRBJ2-1 TRBV10-3 TGTGCCACCTTATCGGGACTAGCGGGAAGCTCCTACAATGAGCAGTTCTTC CATLSGLAGSSYNEQFF
- - TRBJ1-5 TRBV12-3/TRBV12-4 TGTGCCAGCGGGCGGGGGGTCAGCGGCAATCAGCCCCAGCATTTT CASGRGVSGNQPQHF
TRBD2 few TRBJ2-1 TRBV6-1 TGTGCCAGCGTGCGGGAGGACAATGAGCAGTTCTTC CASVREDNEQFF
- - TRBJ2-7 TRBV6-6 TGTGCCAGCGGTACGGTTTACTACGAGCAGTACTTC CASGTVYYEQYF
- - TRBJ2-4 TRBV7-2 TGTGCCAGCAGCTTATTCACTCTAGCCAAAAACACTCAGTACTTC CASSLFTLAKNTQYF
- - TRBJ2-7 TRBV2 TGTGCCAGCAGTGAACAACCCGCCTACTACGAGCAGTACTTC CASSEQPAYYEQYF
- many TRBJ2-1 TRBV7-9 TGTGCCAGCAGCTTAGACTTAGACAATGAGCAGTTCTTC CASSLDLDNEQFF
TRBD1 - TRBJ1-3 TRBV9 TGTGCCAGCAGCGCGATTCCCCGGGACAGGTGGACTCCTGGAAACACCATATATTTT CASSAIPRDRWTPGNTIYF
- many TRBJ2-3 TRBV2 TGTGCCAGCAGTAAGGATTTTAGCACAGATACGCAGTATTTT CASSKDFSTDTQYF
- many TRBJ1-4 TRBV4-1 TGCGCCAGCAGCCAAGTTCCCGGCGTGTTAGGACGAACTAATGAAAAACTGTTTTTT CASSQVPGVLGRTNEKLFF
- - TRBJ2-5 TRBV20-1 TGCAGTGCTACAAGGGGTCGGGAGACCCAGTACTTC CSATRGRETQYF
TRBD2 many TRBJ2-1 TRBV11-2 TGTGCCAGCAGCGCCCGTCCGCCTAGCGGGTACAATGAGCAGTTCTTC CASSARPPSGYNEQFF
- many TRBJ2-1 TRBV7-7 TGTGCCAGCAGCCCCCCGGCGTCGCCTGAGCAGTTCTTC CASSPPASPEQFF
TRBD2 once TRBJ2-7 TRBV3-1 TGTGCCAGCAGCTACGGACTAGCGGGAGGGTACAATGAGCAGTACTTC CASSYGLAGGYNEQYF
- - TRBJ1-6 TRBV5-6 TGTGCCAGCAGCTTGAGAAGGATTAGCAGGGAGGATTCACCCCTCCACTTT CASSLRRISREDSPLHF
- many TRBJ2-7 TRBV2 TGTGCCAGCAACGGAAGGGGGGCCTACGAGCAGTACTTC CASNGRGAYEQYF
- - TRBJ2-7 TRBV4-1 TGCGCCAGCAGCCAAGAGGAACTAGCCTTCTACAATGAGCAGTACTTC CASSQEELAFYNEQYF
TRBD2 many TRBJ2-1 TRBV5-1 TGCGCCAGCAGCGAAGCGGGAGAAGTTGTCAATGAGCAGTTCTTC CASSEAGEVVNEQFF
- many TRBJ2-5 TRBV4-1 TGCGCCAGCAGGATGGAAGGGTTCCAAGAGACCCAGTACTTC CASRMEGFQETQYF
- - TRBJ1-5 TRBV19 TGTGCCAGTATGCGGCAAAATCAGCCCCAGCATTTT CASMRQNQPQHF
- once TRBJ1-5 TRBV7-9 TGTGCCAGCAGCTCCGACGGGGCTTACGAGCCCCTGCATTTT CASSSDGAYEPLHF
- many TRBJ2-7 TRBV27 TGTGCCAGCAGTTGGGGAAACTCCTACGAGCAGTACTTC CASSWGNSYEQYF
TRBD2 - TRBJ2-7 TRBV11-2 TGTGCCAGCAGCTTTCTAGCGGGAGGACCCTACGAGCAGTACTTC CASSFLAGGPYEQYF
- few TRBJ2-6 TRBV10-3 TGTGCGACAGGGAGGCCTGGGGCCAACGTCCTGACTTTC CATGRPGANVLTF
- few TRBJ1-2 TRBV7-9 TGTGCCTTCTGCTTGGGGGGCGGACCGGGCTATGGCTACACCTTC CAFCLGGGPGYGYTF
- few TRBJ2-1 TRBV20-1 TGCAGGGCTAGGCCTGGTCGTGAGCAGTTCTTC CRARPGREQFF
- - TRBJ2-2 TRBV27 TGTGCCAGCAGTTCACAGTCCGGGAGTGGCACCGGGGAGCTGTTTTTT CASSSQSGSGTGELFF